A single sample gave rise to the 19 T cell receptor beta chains below, sequenced in a study of blood T cell repertoires in COVID-19. The assay was immunoSEQ multiplex PCR, and TCRdb's table has in-frame clones only and misses some. Of roughly 34,000 clones in the sample, approximately 91% are singletons; the top ten hold 9.9%. Sequences were obtained from peripheral blood. The receptors stem from a human donor with active COVID-19. The donor label of this sample is uncertain.

This chain uses TRBV30 with TRBJ2-1; 10 nucleotides line up with TRBD2. This CDR3 is built from 12 residues. Germline trimming cut 4 bases from V and 15 bases from J; bases unmatched to any gene: 9. Germline-derived CDR1 and CDR2 are GTSNPN and SVGIG (reference sequence). CDR3 protein: CAWTSGGQGPFF. CDR3 sequence (DNA): TGTGCCTGGACTAGCGGGGGTCAGGGTCCGTTCTTC.

This clone has just one count. J is TRBJ2-5 and V is TRBV28, with 10 bases matching TRBD1. CDR1 is MDHEN and CDR2 is SYDVKM in the germline V gene. This CDR3 has 16 amino acids. The V segment lost 3 bases and the J segment 5 bases; nucleotides outside the gene matches: 9. CDR3 nucleotides: TGTGCCAGCAGTTTCTTCAGACAGGGGGCGCGGGAGACCCAGTACTTC. Protein sequence: CASSFFRQGARETQYF.

V and J are TRBV5-5 and TRBJ2-1; D may be TRBD2 (6 bases). Trimming left V 10 bases short and J 9 bases short, with 23 bases between. Per germline, CDR1 SGHKS and CDR2 YYEKEE (reference sequence). The CDR3 has 14 amino acids. The CDR3 is CAGSWEVAFGEQFF. CDR3 nucleotides: TGTGCCGGGTCCTGGGAGGTGGCTTTCGGTGAGCAGTTCTTC.

This sequence joins TRBV5-1 and TRBJ2-1; 8 bases line up with TRBD2. Germline V CDR1 and CDR2: SGHRS, YFSETQ. The CDR3 is 15 amino acids. Trimming cost V 7 bases and J 1 base; bases outside gene matches: 7. The DNA of the CDR3 is TGCGCCAGCGCAAGCGGGAGTCGGTCCTACAATGAGCAGTTCTTC. Translation gives CASASGSRSYNEQFF.

The chain is built from TRBV6-5 and TRBJ2-2; the match to TRBD2 covers 12 bases. CDR1 MNHEY and CDR2 SVGAGI come from the germline V gene. This CDR3 has 14 residues. Unmatched junction bases numbered 3, after V lost 7 bases and J lost 6 bases. CDR3 coding DNA: TGTGCCAGCACCGGACTAGCGGGGCCCGGGGAGCTGTTTTTT. It encodes CASTGLAGPGELFF.

The chain combines TRBV4-1 with TRBJ2-7, with D possibly being TRBD2 (5 bases). The length of the CDR3 is 14 residues. The V end was cut by 0 bases, the J end by 8 bases, with 14 bases between. In germline, CDR1 is MGHRA, CDR2 YSYEKL. The CDR3 DNA sequence: TGCGCCAGCAGCCAAGATGAGGGCAGAGGAAAGCAGTACTTC. It encodes CASSQDEGRGKQYF.

The rearrangement uses TRBV30 and TRBJ2-5; TRBD2 agrees at 10 bases. J gave up 5 bases and V 0 bases, and 3 bases lay outside the gene matches. The CDR3 length is 14 residues. Per germline, CDR1 GTSNPN and CDR2 SVGIG (reference sequence). The CDR3 region is CAWSVLAGKETQYF. CDR3 DNA sequence: TGTGCCTGGAGTGTACTAGCGGGAAAGGAGACCCAGTACTTC.

The chain combines TRBV10-3 with TRBJ1-1; tentatively, D is TRBD1 (6 bases). The germline gives CDR1 ENHRY, CDR2 SYGVKD. There are 13 residues in the CDR3. The V gene lost 6 bases and the J gene lost 1 base, with 9 bases spanning the gap. The CDR3 sequence is CAISTGQNTEAFF. As DNA, the CDR3 is TGTGCCATCAGCACAGGGCAGAACACTGAAGCTTTCTTT.

The V gene is TRBV2, the J gene TRBJ1-1, with TRBD1 matching 7 bases. The germline V gene has CDR1 SNHLY and CDR2 FYNNEI. V lost 5 bases, J lost 0 bases, and 6 bases stayed unmatched. The CDR3 is 15 residues long. The CDR3 protein is CASSIRQGVNTEAFF. CDR3 sequence (DNA): TGTGCCAGCAGTATACGACAGGGTGTGAACACTGAAGCTTTCTTT.

As DNA, the CDR3 is TGTGCCAGCAGTTACCCGGGACAGGACATAAGGATGGAGTTCTTC. As protein: CASSYPGQDIRMEFF. The chain carries TRBV6-6 and TRBJ2-1; 8 bases line up with TRBD1. The CDR3 loop spans 15 amino acids. The germline V gene has CDR1 MNHNY and CDR2 SVGAGI (reference sequence). Trimming cost V 2 bases and J 14 bases; bases outside gene matches: 14.

This clone was seen a handful of times. This sequence joins TRBV7-2 and TRBJ2-1, with D hard to call. The CDR3 has 14 residues. Trimming left V 6 bases short and J 0 bases short, with 9 bases between. Germline V gene data show CDR1 as SGHTA and CDR2 as FQGNSA. CDR3 sequence reads: CASSFTSSYNEQFF. CDR3 sequence (DNA): TGTGCCAGCAGTTTCACCAGCTCCTACAATGAGCAGTTCTTC.

The CDR3 is CASSLLTGMNTEAFF. As DNA, the CDR3 is TGCGCCAGCAGCTTATTGACAGGGATGAACACTGAAGCTTTCTTT. The chain links TRBV4-1 to TRBJ1-1, with 7 bases aligning to TRBD1. This CDR3 is built from 15 residues. The J segment lost 0 bases and the V segment lost 5 bases, leaving 6 bases of the junction unmatched. The germline gives CDR1 MGHRA, CDR2 YSYEKL.

This chain joins TRBV11-2 and TRBJ2-7, with TRBD1 identical over 10 bases. Germline V lookup: CDR1 SGHAT, CDR2 FQNNGV. The V segment lost 0 bases and the J segment 2 bases; nucleotides outside the gene matches: 4. This CDR3 contains 16 residues. The CDR3 loop reads CASSLDWTGGTYEQYF. The DNA of the CDR3 is TGTGCCAGCAGCTTAGATTGGACAGGGGGTACCTACGAGCAGTACTTC.

J is TRBJ1-2 and V is TRBV6-2 or TRBV6-3; D might be TRBD1 (5 bases). V was shortened by 5 bases and J by 5 bases, with 24 bases between the two germline ends. This CDR3 is built from 17 residues. CDR1 MNHEY and CDR2 SVGEGT come from the germline V gene. The CDR3 is CASSLRTPGILGYGYTF. DNA for the CDR3: TGTGCCAGCAGTCTTCGGACACCCGGAATTCTAGGATATGGCTACACCTTC.

The V call is TRBV7-9, the J call TRBJ2-3; 9 nucleotides align to TRBD1. V dropped 10 bases and J dropped 0; count of bases not matched to a gene: 5. CDR1 and CDR2 (germline): SEHNR, FQNEAQ (reference sequence). The CDR3 runs 14 residues. CDR3 nucleotides: TGTGCCACTACGGACAGGGGAAGCACAGATACGCAGTATTTT. It specifies CATTDRGSTDTQYF.

The rearrangement links TRBV4-3 to TRBJ2-7; 7 bases match TRBD2. After removal of 4 bases from V and 3 bases from J, the junction contained 9 bases not matched to a gene. Germline CDR1 reads LGHNA; CDR2 reads YSLEER. The CDR3 totals 15 residues. DNA for the CDR3: TGCGCCAGCAGCCTTCACGTGGGGGGGATCTACGAGCAGTACTTC. Protein sequence: CASSLHVGGIYEQYF.

This rearrangement joins TRBV2 to TRBJ1-3; D is perhaps TRBD1 (6 bases). CDR1 is SNHLY and CDR2 is FYNNEI in the germline V gene. The CDR3 extends over 16 amino acids. V was clipped by 0 bases and J by 4 bases, with 13 bases between them. In DNA form, the CDR3 reads TGTGCCAGCAGTGAAGCAACAGGGTATGCAGGAAACACCATATATTTT. It codes for CASSEATGYAGNTIYF.

This chain joins TRBV7-2 and TRBJ1-3, with D possibly matching TRBD1 (5 bases). Per germline, CDR1 SGHTA and CDR2 FQGNSA. CDR3 size: 16 residues. With 2 bases removed from V and 0 bases from J, the gap between germline ends came to 11 bases. The CDR3 loop is CASSLYQGYSGNTIYF. CDR3 DNA sequence: TGTGCCAGCAGCTTATACCAGGGTTACTCTGGAAACACCATATATTTT.

The CDR3 sequence: CASSQEPSGTIAYEQYF. For the CDR3, the DNA is TGCGCCAGCAGCCAGGAGCCTAGCGGGACAATCGCCTACGAGCAGTACTTC. This chain uses TRBV4-3 with TRBJ2-7, with 9 bases fitting TRBD2. The ends lost 3 bases at V and 2 bases at J; junction bases unmatched: 11. Germline lookup yields CDR1 LGHNA and CDR2 YSLEER. CDR3 length: 17 amino acids.